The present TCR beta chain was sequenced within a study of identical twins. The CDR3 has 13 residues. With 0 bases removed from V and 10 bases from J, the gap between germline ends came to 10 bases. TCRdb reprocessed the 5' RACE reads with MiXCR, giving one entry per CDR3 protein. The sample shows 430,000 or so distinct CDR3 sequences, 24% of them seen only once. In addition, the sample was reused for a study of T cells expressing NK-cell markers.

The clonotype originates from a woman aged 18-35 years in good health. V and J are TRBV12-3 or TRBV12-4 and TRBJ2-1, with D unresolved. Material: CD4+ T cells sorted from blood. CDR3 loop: CASSLARQAEQFF. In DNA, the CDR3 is TGTGCCAGCAGTTTAGCTCGACAAGCGGAGCAGTTCTTC.